The rows below give T cell receptor beta chains drawn from one sample of a study of blood T cell repertoires in COVID-19. Clones were read by immunoSEQ multiplex PCR, and TCRdb kept only the in-frame ones, dropping some. The data hold more than 200,000 clones, with roughly 88% observed a single time. Sequencing used peripheral blood. The receptors originated from a human donor in a cohort sampled during active COVID-19. The CDR3 runs from the conserved cysteine through the conserved F or W. Each record gives: V gene, CDR3 protein.

TRBV5-1,CASSLTTGRGTNEKLFF
TRBV19,CASSINDRETDTQYF
TRBV5-4,CASSSQSSYNSPLHF
TRBV3-1/TRBV3-2,CASSPGQPSSVYHEQYF
TRBV28,CASNSAPDYAYEQYF
TRBV5-1,CASSLAVAGGYTF
TRBV19,CASRGGGSAYEQYF
TRBV6-7,CASSWTSGGWSPYNEQFF
TRBV10-1,CASSENPATGDEQYF
TRBV6-6,CASSNSRRGSNGYTF
TRBV9,CASSSPGQGFGYTF
TRBV27,CASSLRGLYTEAFF
TRBV6-2/TRBV6-3,CASSYQGYLEKLFF
TRBV9,CASSVTWTGSYGYTF
TRBV5-4,CASSLQGIPPGYTF
TRBV9,CASSVLSSSTDTQYF
TRBV7-2,CASSLDYYNEQFF
TRBV3-1/TRBV3-2,CASSQGTAPYYEQYF
TRBV7-2,CASSVDLSPLHF
TRBV30,CAWSLSGQGYYGYTF
TRBV7-9,CASSLRWAGPASYNEQFF
TRBV18,CASSLSGTGKGYGYTF
TRBV11-3,CASSIRTGGEAGDWDTQYF
TRBV7-9,CASSSTGGVLGYTF
TRBV7-2,CASSLAGGRNTEAFF
TRBV25-1,CASSESSYNEQFF
TRBV19,CASSRTGTSMEQYF
TRBV27,CASSFGTGVTGELFF
TRBV7-2,CASSPIRVPGELFF
TRBV2,CASSGSNQPQHF
TRBV6-6,CATSTGYEQYF
TRBV5-1,CASSLQLAGAGNEQFF
TRBV7-9,CASSLGAVFNTEAFF